This T cell receptor beta chain was sequenced for a study of blood T cell repertoires in COVID-19. Across the study: The study drew acute and convalescent COVID-19 samples from the United States, Italy and Spain. The cDNA or gDNA used as material had been derived from T cells, B-cell-depleted T cells, or PBMCs.

Under the authors' procedure: Estimates of nucleated cell counts were drawn from the amplification of reference gene primers. The protocol was immunoSEQ multiplex PCR, while the TCRdb copy is restricted to in-frame clones and leaves out a portion. V, J and clone size are taken as reported in that table, and D and trimming were inferred from the DNA itself. Of 25,000 to 35,000 clones listed, roughly 90% are singletons. V lost 5 bases and J lost 2; bases outside the gene matches: 8. In germline, CDR1 is SGHNT, CDR2 YYREEE (reference sequence). The CDR3 loop spans 15 amino acids. Recruited during active infection, patients (from Seattle) were subsequently followed longitudinally.

This TCR derives from a man between 60 and 75 years old with COVID-19, enrolled during active disease. V usage is TRBV5-4 and J usage is TRBJ2-7; 9 bases line up with TRBD2. The sequencing input was peripheral blood. CDR3 region: CASRPNPSGAYEQYF. The CDR3 DNA reads TGTGCCAGCAGGCCCAATCCTAGCGGGGCCTACGAGCAGTACTTC.